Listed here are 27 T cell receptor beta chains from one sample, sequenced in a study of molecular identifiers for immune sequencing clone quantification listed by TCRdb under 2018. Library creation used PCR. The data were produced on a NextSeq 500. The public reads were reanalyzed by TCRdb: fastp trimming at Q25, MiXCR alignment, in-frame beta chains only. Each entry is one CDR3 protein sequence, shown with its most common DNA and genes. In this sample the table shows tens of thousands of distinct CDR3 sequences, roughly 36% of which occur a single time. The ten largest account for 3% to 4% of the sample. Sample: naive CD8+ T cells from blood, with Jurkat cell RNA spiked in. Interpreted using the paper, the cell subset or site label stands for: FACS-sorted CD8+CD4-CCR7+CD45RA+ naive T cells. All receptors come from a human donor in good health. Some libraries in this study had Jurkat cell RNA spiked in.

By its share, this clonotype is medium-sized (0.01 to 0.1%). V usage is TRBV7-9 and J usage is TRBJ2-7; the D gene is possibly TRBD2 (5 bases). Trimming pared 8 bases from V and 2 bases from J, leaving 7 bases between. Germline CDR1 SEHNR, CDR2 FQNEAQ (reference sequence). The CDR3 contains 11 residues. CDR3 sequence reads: CASRDAYEQYF. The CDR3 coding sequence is TGTGCCAGCCGGGATGCCTACGAGCAGTACTTC.

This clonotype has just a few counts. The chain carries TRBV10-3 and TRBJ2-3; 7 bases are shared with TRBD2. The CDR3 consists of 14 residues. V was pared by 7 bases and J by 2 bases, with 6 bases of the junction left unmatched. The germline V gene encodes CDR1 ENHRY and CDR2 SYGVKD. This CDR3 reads CAINQRDHTDTQYF. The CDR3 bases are TGTGCCATCAACCAGCGGGATCACACAGATACGCAGTATTTT.

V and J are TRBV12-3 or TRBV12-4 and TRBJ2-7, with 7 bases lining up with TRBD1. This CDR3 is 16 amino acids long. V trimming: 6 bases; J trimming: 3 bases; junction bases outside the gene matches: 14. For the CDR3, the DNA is TGTGCCAGCAGCTTGGTCTCCGGGACAGCTGGCTACGAGCAGTACTTC. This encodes CASSLVSGTAGYEQYF.

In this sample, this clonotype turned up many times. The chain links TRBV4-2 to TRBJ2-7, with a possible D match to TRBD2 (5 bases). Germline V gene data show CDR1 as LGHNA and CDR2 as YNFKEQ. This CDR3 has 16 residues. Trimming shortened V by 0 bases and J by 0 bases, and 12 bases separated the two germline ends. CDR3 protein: CASSQDPGMSSYEQYF. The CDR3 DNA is TGTGCCAGCAGCCAAGATCCGGGGATGAGCTCCTACGAGCAGTACTTC.

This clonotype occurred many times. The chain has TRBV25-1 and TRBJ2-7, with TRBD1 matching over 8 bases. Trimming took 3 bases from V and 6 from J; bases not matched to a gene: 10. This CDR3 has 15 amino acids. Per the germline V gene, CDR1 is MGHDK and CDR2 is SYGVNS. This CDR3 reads CASSDPAGGSLEQYF. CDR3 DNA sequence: TGTGCCAGCAGTGACCCGGCAGGGGGCTCCCTCGAGCAGTACTTC.

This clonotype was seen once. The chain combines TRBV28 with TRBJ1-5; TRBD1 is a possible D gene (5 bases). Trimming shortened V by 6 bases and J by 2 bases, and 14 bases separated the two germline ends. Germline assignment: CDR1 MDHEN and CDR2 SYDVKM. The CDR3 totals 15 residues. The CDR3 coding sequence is TGTGCCAGCAGCAACCTAGGGGTAGGCAATCAGCCCCAGCATTTT. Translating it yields CASSNLGVGNQPQHF.

This chain's CDR3 is CASSVGTGVQPQHF. The DNA for the CDR3 is TGTGCCAGCAGCGTGGGGACAGGGGTTCAGCCCCAGCATTTT. The V call is TRBV9, the J call TRBJ1-5; 10 bases are a match to TRBD1. The V segment lost 2 bases and the J segment 6 bases; nucleotides outside the gene matches: 2. CDR1 and CDR2 from the germline V gene are SGDLS and YYNGEE. The CDR3 contains 14 residues.

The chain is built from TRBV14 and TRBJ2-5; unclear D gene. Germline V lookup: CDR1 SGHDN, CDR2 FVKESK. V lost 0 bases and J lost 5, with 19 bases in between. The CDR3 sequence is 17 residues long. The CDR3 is CASSQDRRPPRAETQYF. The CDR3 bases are TGTGCCAGCAGCCAAGATCGTAGGCCCCCGCGCGCCGAGACCCAGTACTTC.

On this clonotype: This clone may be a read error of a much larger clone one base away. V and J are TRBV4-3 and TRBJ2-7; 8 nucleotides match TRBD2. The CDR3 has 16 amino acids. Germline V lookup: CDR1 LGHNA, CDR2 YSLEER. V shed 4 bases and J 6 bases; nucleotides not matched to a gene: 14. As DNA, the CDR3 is TGCGCCAGCAGCCTTAGATCATTGGCGGGAGGCGTCGAGCAGTACTTC. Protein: CASSLRSLAGGVEQYF.

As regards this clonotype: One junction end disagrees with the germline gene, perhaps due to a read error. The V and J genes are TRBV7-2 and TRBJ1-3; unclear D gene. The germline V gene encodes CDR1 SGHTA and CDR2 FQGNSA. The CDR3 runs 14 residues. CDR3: CASGWGVGGNTKYF. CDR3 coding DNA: TGTGCCAGCGGCTGGGGAGTCGGTGGAAACACCAAATATTTT.

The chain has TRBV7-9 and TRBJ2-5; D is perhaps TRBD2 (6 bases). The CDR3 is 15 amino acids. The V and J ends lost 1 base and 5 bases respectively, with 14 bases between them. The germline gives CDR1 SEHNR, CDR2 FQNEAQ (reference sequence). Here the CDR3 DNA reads TGTGCCAGCAGCTTAGGGATAGCGGCTACTGAGACCCAGTACTTC. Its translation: CASSLGIAATETQYF. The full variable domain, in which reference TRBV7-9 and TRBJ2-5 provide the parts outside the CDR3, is DTGVSQNPRHKITKRGQNVTFRCDPISEHNRLYWYRQTLGQGPEFLTYFQNEAQLEKSRLLSDRFSAERPKGSFSTLEIQRTEQGDSAMYLCASSLGIAATETQYFGPGTRLLVL.

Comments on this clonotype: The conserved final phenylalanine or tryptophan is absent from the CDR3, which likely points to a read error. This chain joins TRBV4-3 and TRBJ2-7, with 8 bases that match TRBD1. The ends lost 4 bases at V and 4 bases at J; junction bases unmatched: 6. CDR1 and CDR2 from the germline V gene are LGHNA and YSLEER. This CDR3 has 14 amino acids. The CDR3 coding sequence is TGCGCCAGCAGCCCAGGACAGGGCTCGTACGAGCAGTACCTC. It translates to CASSPGQGSYEQYL.

The CDR3 sequence is CASSFGGIDEQYF. The CDR3 nucleotides read TGTGCCAGCAGTTTTGGTGGGATTGACGAGCAGTACTTC. The chain recombines TRBV12-3 or TRBV12-4 with TRBJ2-7; D not certain. Trimming took off 3 bases at V and 5 bases at J, with 11 bases between the two ends. The CDR3 contains 13 residues.

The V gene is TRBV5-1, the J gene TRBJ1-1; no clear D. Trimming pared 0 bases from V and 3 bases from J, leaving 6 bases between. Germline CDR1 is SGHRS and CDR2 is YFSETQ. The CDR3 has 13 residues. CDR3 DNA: TGCGCCAGCAGCTTGGGGCAGGACACTGAAGCTTTCTTT. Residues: CASSLGQDTEAFF.

The CDR3 region has the DNA TGTGCCAGCAGCACTAGCGGGAGTGGCACAGATACGCAGTATTTT. Protein product: CASSTSGSGTDTQYF. V usage is TRBV9 and J usage is TRBJ2-3; 11 nucleotides align to TRBD2. This CDR3 is 15 amino acids long. CDR1 and CDR2 from the germline V gene are SGDLS and YYNGEE. V was pared by 4 bases and J by 1 base, with 2 bases of the junction left unmatched.

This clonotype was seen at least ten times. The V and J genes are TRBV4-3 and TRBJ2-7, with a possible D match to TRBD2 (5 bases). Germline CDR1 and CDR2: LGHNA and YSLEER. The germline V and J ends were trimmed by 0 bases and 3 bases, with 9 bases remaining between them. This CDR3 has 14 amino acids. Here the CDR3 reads CASSQDRGRYEQYF. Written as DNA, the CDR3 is TGCGCCAGCAGCCAAGATCGGGGTCGCTACGAGCAGTACTTC.

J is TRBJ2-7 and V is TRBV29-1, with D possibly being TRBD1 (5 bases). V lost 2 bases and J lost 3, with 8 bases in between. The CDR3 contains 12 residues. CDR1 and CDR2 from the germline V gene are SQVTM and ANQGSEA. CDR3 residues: CSVESGLYEQYF. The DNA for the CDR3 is TGCAGCGTTGAATCAGGGCTCTACGAGCAGTACTTC.

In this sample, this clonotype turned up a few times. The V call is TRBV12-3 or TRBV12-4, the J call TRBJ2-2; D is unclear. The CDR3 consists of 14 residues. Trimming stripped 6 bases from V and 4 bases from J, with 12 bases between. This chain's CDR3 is CASSPQMGTGELFF. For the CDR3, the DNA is TGTGCCAGCAGCCCACAGATGGGCACCGGGGAGCTGTTTTTT.

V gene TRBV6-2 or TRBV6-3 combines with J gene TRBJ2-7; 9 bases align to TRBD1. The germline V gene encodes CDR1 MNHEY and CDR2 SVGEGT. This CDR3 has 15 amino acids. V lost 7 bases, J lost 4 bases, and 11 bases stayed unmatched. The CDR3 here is CASIKRGQGSYEQYF. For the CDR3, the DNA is TGTGCCAGCATAAAGCGCGGACAGGGGTCGTACGAGCAGTACTTC.

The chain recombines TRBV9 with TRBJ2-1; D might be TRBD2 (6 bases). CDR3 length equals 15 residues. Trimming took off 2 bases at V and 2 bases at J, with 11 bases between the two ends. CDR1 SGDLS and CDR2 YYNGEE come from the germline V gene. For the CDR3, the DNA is TGTGCCAGCAGCGTGGGGGGATTAACCTACAATGAGCAGTTCTTC. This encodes CASSVGGLTYNEQFF.

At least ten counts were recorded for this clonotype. The CDR3 DNA sequence: TGTGCCACCAGGTGGGCGGCCCCCGCCGGTACGCAGTATTTT. This encodes CATRWAAPAGTQYF. The chain uses TRBV6-2 or TRBV6-3 and TRBJ2-3; D uncertain. Germline CDR1 is MNHEY and CDR2 is SVGEGT. Deletions cut 10 bases from V and 8 bases from J, with 22 bases between. The CDR3 is 14 residues long.

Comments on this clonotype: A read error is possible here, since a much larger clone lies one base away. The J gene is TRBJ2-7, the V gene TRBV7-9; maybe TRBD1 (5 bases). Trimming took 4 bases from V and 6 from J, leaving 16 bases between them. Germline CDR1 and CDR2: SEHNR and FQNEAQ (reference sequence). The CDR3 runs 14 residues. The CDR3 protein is CASSSYRLEREQYF. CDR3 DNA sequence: TGTGCCAGCAGCTCGTACAGGTTGGAGCGCGAGCAGTACTTC.

The CDR3 is CASSLGWGREQETQYF. DNA for the CDR3: TGTGCCAGCAGTCTAGGGTGGGGGCGCGAACAAGAGACCCAGTACTTC. V gene TRBV7-2 combines with J gene TRBJ2-5; D possibly corresponds to TRBD1 (6 bases). This CDR3 has 16 residues. V was cut by 6 bases and J by 2 bases, with 19 bases left in between. CDR1 and CDR2 from the germline V gene are SGHTA and FQGNSA. The variable domain in full, completed from reference TRBV7-2 and TRBJ2-5, reads GAGVSQSPSNKVTEKGKDVELRCDPISGHTALYWYRQSLGQGLEFLIYFQGNSAPDKSGLPSDRFSAERTGGSVSTLTIQRTQQEDSAVYLCASSLGWGREQETQYFGPGTRLLVL.

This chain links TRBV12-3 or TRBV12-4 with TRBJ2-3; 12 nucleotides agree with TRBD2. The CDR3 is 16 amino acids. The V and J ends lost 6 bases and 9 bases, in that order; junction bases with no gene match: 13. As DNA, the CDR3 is TGTGCCAGCAGCCCTCCGACTAGCGGGAGCCCGAGGACGCAGTATTTT. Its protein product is CASSPPTSGSPRTQYF.

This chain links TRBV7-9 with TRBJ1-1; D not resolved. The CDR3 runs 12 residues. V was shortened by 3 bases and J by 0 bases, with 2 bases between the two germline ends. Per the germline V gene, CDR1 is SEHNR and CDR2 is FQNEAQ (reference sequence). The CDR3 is CASSFVNTEAFF. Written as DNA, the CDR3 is TGTGCCAGCAGCTTTGTGAACACTGAAGCTTTCTTT.

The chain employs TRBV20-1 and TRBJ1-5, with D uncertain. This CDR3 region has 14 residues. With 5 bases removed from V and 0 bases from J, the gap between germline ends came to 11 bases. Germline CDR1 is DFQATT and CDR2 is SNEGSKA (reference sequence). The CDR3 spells CSALAVSSNQPQHF. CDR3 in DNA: TGCAGTGCTTTGGCCGTCTCTAGCAATCAGCCCCAGCATTTT.

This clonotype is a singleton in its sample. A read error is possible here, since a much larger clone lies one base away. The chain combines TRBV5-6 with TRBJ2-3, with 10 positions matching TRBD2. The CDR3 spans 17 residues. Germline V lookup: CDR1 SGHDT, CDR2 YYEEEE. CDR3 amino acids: CASSRVGLAENTDTQNF. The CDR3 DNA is TGTGCCAGCAGCCGGGTAGGACTAGCGGAAAACACAGATACGCAGAATTTT.